This TCR beta chain was observed in a study of OX40 agonist ivuxolimab in advanced cancers. Using immunoSEQ multiplex PCR, the repertoire was profiled, and TCRdb retains in-frame clones only, with some absent. The sample yields 17,000 or so clones, less than 90% seen once. Germline CDR1 is KGHSH and CDR2 is LQKENI. Between the trimmed V and J ends, which lost 5 bases and 0 bases, there was a span of 20 bases. This CDR3 contains 18 residues. The chain combines TRBV18 with TRBJ1-3; no clear D gene. This clonotype was sampled from an adult with an advanced solid tumor such as melanoma, head and neck, liver or kidney cancer. Sequenced here: CD4+ or CD8+ T cells sorted from blood, sampled in a trial of the OX40 agonist ivuxolimab. This chain's CDR3 is CASSRSITDSASGNTIYF. The CDR3 DNA sequence: TGTGCCAGCTCAAGGTCAATAACTGACTCAGCCTCTGGAAACACCATATATTTT.